This T cell receptor (beta chain) came from a study of shared clonotypes between healthy human individuals. Findings and limits, study-wide: On the whole, naive subsets had larger estimated richness than memory subsets had. Of the naive CD4 clonotypes, around 5% were shared across a few donors.

Libraries were prepared by immunoSEQ multiplex PCR; TCRdb keeps only in-frame clonotypes and omits some of them. Seen here are roughly 640,000 clones, around 72% observed once, and the top ten hold approximately 1.7%. Recent vaccinations or acute infections were absent in the healthy HIV-negative adult donors. CDR3 length: 16 residues. V was pared by 0 bases and J by 2 bases, with 15 bases between. Germline V gene sequence: CDR1 SGHNT, CDR2 YYREEE (reference sequence). As concerns this clone: Its specificity is unknown.

This chain uses TRBV5-4 with TRBJ2-7; TRBD1 might be the D (6 bases). This clonotype was sampled from a woman under 40 in good health. The sequenced material came from memory CD4+ T cells sorted from blood. The subset here: CD45RA-negative fraction. The CDR3 sequence: CASSLGLETGAYEQYF. The CDR3 DNA follows: TGTGCCAGCAGCTTGGGTCTGGAGACAGGCGCCTACGAGCAGTACTTC.